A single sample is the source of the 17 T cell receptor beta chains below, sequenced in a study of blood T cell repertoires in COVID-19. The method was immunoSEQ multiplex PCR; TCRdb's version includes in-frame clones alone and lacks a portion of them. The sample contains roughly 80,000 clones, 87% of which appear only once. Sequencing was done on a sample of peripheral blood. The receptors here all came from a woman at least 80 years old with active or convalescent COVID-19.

The CDR3 here is CASSESTAGAGEQYF. The CDR3 DNA reads TGCGCCAGCAGTGAGTCGACGGCGGGGGCTGGGGAGCAGTACTTC. The gene calls are TRBV10-1 and TRBJ2-7; D possibly corresponds to TRBD2 (7 bases). Germline V gives CDR1 WNHNN, CDR2 SYGVQD (reference sequence). Trimming stripped 0 bases from V and 7 bases from J, with 16 bases between. CDR3 length equals 15 residues.

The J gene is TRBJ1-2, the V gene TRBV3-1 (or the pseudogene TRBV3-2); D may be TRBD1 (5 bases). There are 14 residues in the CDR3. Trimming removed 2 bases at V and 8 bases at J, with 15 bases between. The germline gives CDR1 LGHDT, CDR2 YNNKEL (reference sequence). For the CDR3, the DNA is TGTGCCAGCAGCCAAAGTGGGAGGGGCGGGGGCTACACCTTC. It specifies CASSQSGRGGGYTF.

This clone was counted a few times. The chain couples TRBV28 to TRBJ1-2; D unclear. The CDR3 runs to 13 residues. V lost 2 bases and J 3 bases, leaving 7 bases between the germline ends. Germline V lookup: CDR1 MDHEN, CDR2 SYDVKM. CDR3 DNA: TGTGCCAGCAGTTTAAAGGGAGACTATGGCTACACCTTC. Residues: CASSLKGDYGYTF.

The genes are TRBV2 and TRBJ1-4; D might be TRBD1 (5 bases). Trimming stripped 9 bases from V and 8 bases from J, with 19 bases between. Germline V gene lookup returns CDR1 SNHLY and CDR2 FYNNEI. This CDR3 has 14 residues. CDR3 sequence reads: CARYRRPYGEKLFF. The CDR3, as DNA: TGTGCCAGGTACAGGCGTCCGTACGGCGAAAAACTGTTTTTT.

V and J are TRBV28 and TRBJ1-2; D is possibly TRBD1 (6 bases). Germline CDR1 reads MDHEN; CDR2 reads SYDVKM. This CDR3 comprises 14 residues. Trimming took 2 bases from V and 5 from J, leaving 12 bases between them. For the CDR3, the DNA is TGTGCCAGCAGTTTAGGGGGCGCCCATTATGGCTACACCTTC. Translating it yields CASSLGGAHYGYTF.

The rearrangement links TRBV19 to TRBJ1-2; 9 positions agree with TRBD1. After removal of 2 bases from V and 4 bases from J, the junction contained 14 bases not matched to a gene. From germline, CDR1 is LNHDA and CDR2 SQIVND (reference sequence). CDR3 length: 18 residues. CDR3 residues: CASSILRGQGRLRYGYTF. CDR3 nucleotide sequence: TGTGCCAGTAGTATACTAAGGGGACAGGGAAGGCTTCGCTATGGCTACACCTTC.

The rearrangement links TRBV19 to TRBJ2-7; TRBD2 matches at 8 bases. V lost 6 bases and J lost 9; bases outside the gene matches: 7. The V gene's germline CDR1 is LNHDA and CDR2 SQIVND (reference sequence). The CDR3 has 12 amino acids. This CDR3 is CASRPAGGGQYF. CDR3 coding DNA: TGTGCCAGTAGACCTGCCGGGGGGGGGCAGTACTTC. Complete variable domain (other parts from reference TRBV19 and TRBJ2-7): DGGITQSPKYLFRKEGQNVTLSCEQNLNHDAMYWYRQDPGQGLRLIYYSQIVNDFQKGDIAEGYSVSREKKESFPLTVTSAQKNPTAFYLCASRPAGGGQYFGPGTRLTVT.

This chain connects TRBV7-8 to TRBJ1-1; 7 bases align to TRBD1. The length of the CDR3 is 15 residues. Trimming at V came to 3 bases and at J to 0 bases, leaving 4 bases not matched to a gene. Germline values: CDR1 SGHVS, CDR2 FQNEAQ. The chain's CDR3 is CASSFWDRLNTEAFF. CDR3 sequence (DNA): TGTGCCAGCAGCTTCTGGGACAGATTGAACACTGAAGCTTTCTTT.

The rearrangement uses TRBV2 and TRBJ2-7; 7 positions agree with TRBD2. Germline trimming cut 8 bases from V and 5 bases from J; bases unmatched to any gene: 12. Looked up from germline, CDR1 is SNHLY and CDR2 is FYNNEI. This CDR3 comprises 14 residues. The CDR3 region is CASVGGTWDHEQYF. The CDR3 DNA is TGTGCCAGCGTGGGAGGGACTTGGGATCACGAGCAGTACTTC. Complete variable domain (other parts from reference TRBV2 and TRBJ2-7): EPEVTQTPSHQVTQMGQEVILRCVPISNHLYFYWYRQILGQKVEFLVSFYNNEISEKSEIFDDQFSVERPDGSNFTLKIRSTKLEDSAMYFCASVGGTWDHEQYFGPGTRLTVT.

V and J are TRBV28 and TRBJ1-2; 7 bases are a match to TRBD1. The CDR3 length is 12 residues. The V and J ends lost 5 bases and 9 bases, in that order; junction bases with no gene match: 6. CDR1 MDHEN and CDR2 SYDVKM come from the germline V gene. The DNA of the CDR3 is TGTGCCAGCAGTCGGGACAGAATTAGCTACACCTTC. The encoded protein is CASSRDRISYTF.

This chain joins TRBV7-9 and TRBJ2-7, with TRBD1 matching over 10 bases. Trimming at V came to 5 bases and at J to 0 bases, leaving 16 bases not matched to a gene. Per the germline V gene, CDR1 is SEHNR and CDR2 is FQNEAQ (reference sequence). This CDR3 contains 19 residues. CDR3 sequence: CASSPLAQRDRGPSYEQYF. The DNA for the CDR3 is TGTGCCAGCAGCCCCCTAGCACAGCGGGACAGGGGACCCTCCTACGAGCAGTACTTC.

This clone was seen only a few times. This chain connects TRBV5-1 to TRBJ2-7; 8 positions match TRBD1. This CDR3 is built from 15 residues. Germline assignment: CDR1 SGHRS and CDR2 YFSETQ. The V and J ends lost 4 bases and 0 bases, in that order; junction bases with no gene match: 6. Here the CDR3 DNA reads TGCGCCAGCAGCCGTTCTGGACAGGGCTCCTACGAGCAGTACTTC. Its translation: CASSRSGQGSYEQYF.

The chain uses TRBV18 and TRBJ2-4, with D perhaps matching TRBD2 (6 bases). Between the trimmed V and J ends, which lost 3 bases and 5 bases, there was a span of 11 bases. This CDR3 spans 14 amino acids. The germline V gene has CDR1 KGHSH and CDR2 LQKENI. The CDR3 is CASSPPGGENIQYF. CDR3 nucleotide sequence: TGTGCCAGCTCACCTCCAGGCGGGGAAAACATTCAGTACTTC.

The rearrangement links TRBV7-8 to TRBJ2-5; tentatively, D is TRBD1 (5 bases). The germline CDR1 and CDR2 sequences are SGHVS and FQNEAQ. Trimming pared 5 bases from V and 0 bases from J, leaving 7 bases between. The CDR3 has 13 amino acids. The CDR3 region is CASSRQYQETQYF. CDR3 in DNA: TGTGCCAGCAGCCGACAGTACCAAGAGACCCAGTACTTC. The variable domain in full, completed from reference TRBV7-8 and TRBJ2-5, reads GAGVSQSPRYKVAKRGQDVALRCDPISGHVSLFWYQQALGQGPEFLTYFQNEAQLDKSGLPSDRFFAERPEGSVSTLKIQRTQQEDSAVYLCASSRQYQETQYFGPGTRLLVL.

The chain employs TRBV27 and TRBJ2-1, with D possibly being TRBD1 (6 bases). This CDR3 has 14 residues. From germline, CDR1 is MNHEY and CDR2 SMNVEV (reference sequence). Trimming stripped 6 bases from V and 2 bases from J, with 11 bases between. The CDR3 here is CASSRRDTYNEQFF. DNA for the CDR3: TGTGCCAGCAGCCGAAGGGACACCTACAATGAGCAGTTCTTC.

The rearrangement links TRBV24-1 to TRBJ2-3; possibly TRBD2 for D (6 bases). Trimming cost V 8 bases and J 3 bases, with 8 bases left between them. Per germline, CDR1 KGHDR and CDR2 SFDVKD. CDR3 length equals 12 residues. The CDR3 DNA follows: TGTGCCACCATGGGGGGTACAGATACGCAGTATTTT. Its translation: CATMGGTDTQYF.

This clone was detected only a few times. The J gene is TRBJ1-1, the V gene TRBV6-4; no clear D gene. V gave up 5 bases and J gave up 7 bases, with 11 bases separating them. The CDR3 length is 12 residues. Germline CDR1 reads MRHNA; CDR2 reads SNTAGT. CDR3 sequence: CASSSPPVEAFF. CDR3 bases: TGTGCCAGCAGTTCCCCTCCCGTTGAAGCTTTCTTT.